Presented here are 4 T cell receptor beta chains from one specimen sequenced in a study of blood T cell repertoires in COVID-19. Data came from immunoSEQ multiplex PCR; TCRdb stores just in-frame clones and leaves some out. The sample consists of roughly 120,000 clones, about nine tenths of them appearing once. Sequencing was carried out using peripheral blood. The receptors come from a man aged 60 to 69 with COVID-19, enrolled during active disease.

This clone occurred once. The CDR3: CASSVGGLAGVGEQFF. CDR3 DNA sequence: TGTGCCAGCAGCGTAGGGGGACTAGCGGGAGTGGGTGAGCAGTTCTTC. The chain employs TRBV9 and TRBJ2-1, with 14 bases lining up with TRBD2. The CDR3 spans 16 residues. Germline CDR1 reads SGDLS; CDR2 reads YYNGEE. Trimming cost V 0 bases and J 9 bases; bases outside gene matches: 5.

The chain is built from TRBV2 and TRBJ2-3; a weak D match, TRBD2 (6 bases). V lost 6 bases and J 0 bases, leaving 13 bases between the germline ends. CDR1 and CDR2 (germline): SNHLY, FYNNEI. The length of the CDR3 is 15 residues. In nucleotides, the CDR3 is TGTGCCAGCAGGACCGGGACTGTGAGCACAGATACGCAGTATTTT. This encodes CASRTGTVSTDTQYF.

CDR3 DNA sequence: TGTGCCAGCAGTAGGGGCTCCGGCTCCTACAATGAGCAGTTCTTC. Amino acid sequence: CASSRGSGSYNEQFF. The gene calls are TRBV6-5 and TRBJ2-1; possibly TRBD1 for D (5 bases). V was trimmed by 5 bases and J by 0 bases, leaving 11 bases between them. CDR1 is MNHEY, CDR2 SVGAGI, per germline. The CDR3 covers 15 residues.

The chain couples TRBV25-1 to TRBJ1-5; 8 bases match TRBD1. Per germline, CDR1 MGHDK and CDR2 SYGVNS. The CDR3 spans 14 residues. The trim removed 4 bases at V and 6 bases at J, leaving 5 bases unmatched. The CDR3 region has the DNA TGTGCCAGCAGTGGTCTCGACAGGGGTCAGCCCCAGCATTTT. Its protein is CASSGLDRGQPQHF.